This T cell receptor beta chain is drawn from a study of response to subunit inactivated influenza vaccine. Details on this clonotype: Its target is not known.

V dropped 10 bases and J dropped 1 base, with 11 bases sitting between them. The CDR3 has 12 residues. Germline V gene data show CDR1 as SEHNR and CDR2 as FQNEAQ (reference sequence). TCRdb reprocessed the RT-PCR reads with MiXCR, giving one entry per CDR3 protein. The data hold 300,000 to 350,000 distinct CDR3 sequences, with about 20% observed a single time. Points from the study as a whole: It was the authors' suggestion that each seasonal influenza vaccination recruits few new T cells.

This TCR came from a man aged 50-75 years who received an inactivated influenza vaccine. Source: PBMCs from blood, taken less than 22 months after vaccination. The chain couples TRBV7-9 to TRBJ2-7; D possibly uses TRBD1 or TRBD2 (5 bases each). CDR3 protein: CATRDGSYEQYF. CDR3 nucleotide sequence: TGTGCCACCCGGGACGGTTCCTACGAGCAGTACTTC. Drawing the rest from reference TRBV7-9 and TRBJ2-7, the complete variable domain is DTGVSQNPRHKITKRGQNVTFRCDPISEHNRLYWYRQTLGQGPEFLTYFQNEAQLEKSRLLSDRFSAERPKGSFSTLEIQRTEQGDSAMYLCATRDGSYEQYFGPGTRLTVT.